Presented here are 20 T cell receptor beta chains from one specimen sequenced in a study of neurological immune-mediated disorders. TCRdb called the 5' RACE reads again in MiXCR, with one record for every CDR3 protein. The sample has about 42,000 distinct CDR3 sequences, about 22% seen once. Indicated time point: technical triplicate 3. The specimen was PBMCs. These receptors were obtained from a man in his fifties or sixties with HTLV-1-associated myelopathy (HAM/TSP).

This clonotype was counted only a few times. The chain has TRBV6-1 and TRBJ2-7; D possibly corresponds to TRBD1 (6 bases). Deletions cut 8 bases from V and 2 bases from J, with 13 bases between. There are 13 residues in the CDR3. The V gene's germline CDR1 is MNHNS and CDR2 SASEGT. Here the CDR3 DNA reads TGTGCCAGCTCATTACAGGGTACCTACGAGCAGTACTTC. It specifies CASSLQGTYEQYF.

By share, this clonotype counts as medium-sized. The chain recombines TRBV6-5 with TRBJ2-2, with D perhaps matching TRBD2 (6 bases). The CDR3 contains 14 residues. From germline, CDR1 is MNHEY and CDR2 SVGAGI. Trimming shortened V by 2 bases and J by 5 bases, and 9 bases separated the two germline ends. This CDR3 reads CASSYGLATGELFF. In DNA, the CDR3 is TGTGCCAGCAGTTACGGGCTAGCGACCGGGGAGCTGTTTTTT.

This clonotype was detected many times. The chain employs TRBV25-1 and TRBJ2-2, with 7 bases aligning to TRBD1. The CDR3 consists of 14 residues. V shed 6 bases, J shed 5 bases, and the junction held 6 bases outside the gene matches. Germline-derived CDR1 and CDR2 are MGHDK and SYGVNS. CDR3 sequence (DNA): TGTGCCAGCAGGGATACAGGGGTAACCGGGGAGCTGTTTTTT. Translation: CASRDTGVTGELFF.

This clonotype was observed many times. The rearrangement uses TRBV5-6 and TRBJ2-3; 8 positions match TRBD2. The CDR3 length is 16 residues. V dropped 3 bases and J dropped 3; count of bases not matched to a gene: 9. CDR1 SGHDT and CDR2 YYEEEE come from the germline V gene. CDR3 amino acids: CASSSLRGGETDTQYF. DNA of the CDR3: TGTGCCAGCAGCTCCCTTCGGGGGGGCGAAACAGATACGCAGTATTTT.

This clonotype was seen ten or more times. The chain combines TRBV6-2 or TRBV6-3 with TRBJ1-6; D is undetermined. The CDR3 totals 14 residues. Deletions cut 2 bases from V and 4 bases from J, with 6 bases between. Germline V gene sequence: CDR1 MNHEY, CDR2 SVGEGT. The CDR3 DNA sequence: TGTGCCAGCAGTTACACCAGTTATAATTCACCCCTCCACTTT. Protein product: CASSYTSYNSPLHF.

The J gene is TRBJ2-1, the V gene TRBV7-8; 11 bases are shared with TRBD2. The length of the CDR3 is 15 residues. Germline assignment: CDR1 SGHVS and CDR2 FQNEAQ. Trimming took 2 bases from V and 8 from J; bases not matched to a gene: 5. The CDR3 here is CASSLIAGGPHEQFF. DNA for the CDR3: TGTGCCAGCAGCTTAATAGCGGGAGGGCCTCATGAGCAGTTCTTC.

This clonotype counts as medium-sized. V is TRBV27 and J is TRBJ2-7; the match to TRBD1 covers 8 bases. V trimming: 6 bases; J trimming: 9 bases; junction bases outside the gene matches: 10. Germline V CDR1 and CDR2: MNHEY, SMNVEV (reference sequence). The CDR3 consists of 13 residues. The CDR3 sequence: CASSSWTGQRQYF. CDR3 sequence (DNA): TGTGCCAGCAGCTCCTGGACAGGGCAAAGGCAGTACTTC.

The rearrangement joins TRBV2 to TRBJ2-5; D may be TRBD1 (5 bases). The CDR3 is made up of 15 amino acids. Trimming pared 6 bases from V and 1 base from J, leaving 15 bases between. From germline, CDR1 is SNHLY and CDR2 FYNNEI. CDR3 protein: CASRRGPGLQETQYF. Written as DNA, the CDR3 is TGTGCCAGCAGAAGGGGTCCGGGTCTCCAAGAGACCCAGTACTTC.

This chain joins TRBV10-3 and TRBJ1-1, with a weak D call TRBD1 (6 bases). The V gene's germline CDR1 is ENHRY and CDR2 SYGVKD. The length of the CDR3 is 15 residues. V lost 10 bases and J lost 5, with 23 bases in between. The DNA for the CDR3 is TGTGCCACCCAGAGCAGAAGGGGGAAGTCTACTGAAGCTTTCTTT. It specifies CATQSRRGKSTEAFF.

The chain links TRBV6-5 to TRBJ2-7; 12 bases map to TRBD1. J was trimmed by 7 bases and V by 7 bases; bases with no gene match: 11. Per the germline V gene, CDR1 is MNHEY and CDR2 is SVGAGI. There are 15 residues in the CDR3. Here the CDR3 reads CASKPPGQGASEQYF. In nucleotides, the CDR3 is TGTGCCAGCAAACCTCCGGGACAGGGGGCGAGTGAGCAGTACTTC.

This clonotype was seen ten or more times. The V and J genes are TRBV19 and TRBJ2-1; perhaps TRBD2 as D (5 bases). The CDR3 extends over 13 amino acids. CDR1 and CDR2 (germline): LNHDA, SQIVND (reference sequence). V was clipped by 4 bases and J by 4 bases, with 8 bases between them. CDR3 amino acids: CASSTTTYNEQFF. For the CDR3, the DNA is TGTGCCAGTAGTACGACTACTTACAATGAGCAGTTCTTC.

Many counts were recorded for this clonotype. The chain links TRBV24-1 to TRBJ2-2; possibly TRBD2 for D (5 bases). The germline V gene has CDR1 KGHDR and CDR2 SFDVKD. V lost 3 bases to trimming and J lost 4 bases, with 17 bases between them. This CDR3 has 17 residues. The CDR3 DNA reads TGTGCCACCAGTGATCCCCACGGGGAAGGGTTCACCGGGGAGCTGTTTTTT. Translation gives CATSDPHGEGFTGELFF.

This clonotype was counted many times. The CDR3 spells CASTRTGDGSNQPQHF. The CDR3, as DNA: TGTGCCAGCACCCGGACAGGGGATGGGAGCAATCAGCCCCAGCATTTT. The rearrangement joins TRBV6-2 or TRBV6-3 to TRBJ1-5; 9 bases are shared with TRBD1. Per germline, CDR1 MNHEY and CDR2 SVGEGT. CDR3 length: 16 residues. V shed 7 bases, J shed 1 base, and the junction held 8 bases outside the gene matches.

Many counts were recorded for this clonotype. This chain joins TRBV29-1 and TRBJ2-5; D not resolved. This CDR3 is 10 amino acids long. Germline-derived CDR1 and CDR2 are SQVTM and ANQGSEA. With 4 bases removed from V and 5 bases from J, the gap between germline ends came to 5 bases. CDR3 region: CSVAYETQYF. The CDR3 coding sequence is TGCAGCGTTGCATACGAGACCCAGTACTTC.

The V call is TRBV4-1, the J call TRBJ1-6; unclear D gene. Trimming stripped 0 bases from V and 13 bases from J, with 10 bases between. Germline V gene lookup returns CDR1 MGHRA and CDR2 YSYEKL. CDR3 length: 13 amino acids. This CDR3 is CASSQDQKDPLHF. The CDR3 DNA sequence: TGCGCCAGCAGCCAAGATCAGAAGGACCCCCTCCACTTT.

This clonotype showed up many times. The V and J genes are TRBV7-2 and TRBJ2-2, with 7 nucleotides matching TRBD2. Germline V lookup: CDR1 SGHTA, CDR2 FQGNSA. The CDR3 spans 16 residues. J lost 4 bases, V lost 8 bases, and 13 bases had no gene match. CDR3 nucleotide sequence: TGTGCCAGCCGAGGCGCTTGGGCGGGAGTCACCGGGGAGCTGTTTTTT. Translated, it gives CASRGAWAGVTGELFF.

This clonotype was seen at least ten times. The chain uses TRBV12-3 or TRBV12-4 and TRBJ2-3, with TRBD2 matching 10 bases. CDR3 length equals 16 residues. V was clipped by 8 bases and J by 0 bases; unmatched bases: 8. The CDR3 is CASGGPTSGSTDTQYF. DNA of the CDR3: TGTGCCAGCGGTGGTCCGACTAGCGGGAGCACAGATACGCAGTATTTT.

This clonotype was detected ten times or more. The chain recombines TRBV5-1 with TRBJ2-2, with D uncertain. V shed 1 base and J shed 4 bases, with 17 bases lying between them. This CDR3 is built from 17 residues. CDR1 is SGHRS, CDR2 YFSETQ, per germline. CDR3 coding DNA: TGCGCCAGCAGCTTGAGGATAGGGAACAGAGGCACCGGGGAGCTGTTTTTT. Residues: CASSLRIGNRGTGELFF.

This clonotype was recorded many times. The chain uses TRBV29-1 and TRBJ2-7; 7 bases are a match to TRBD1. CDR3 length: 13 amino acids. Germline CDR1 and CDR2: SQVTM and ANQGSEA. The V segment lost 6 bases and the J segment 4 bases; nucleotides outside the gene matches: 9. The CDR3 loop reads CSVSPGQTYEQYF. The CDR3 DNA follows: TGCAGCGTCTCACCGGGACAGACATACGAGCAGTACTTC.

At least ten counts were recorded for this clonotype. The J gene is TRBJ2-1, the V gene TRBV24-1, with unresolved D. V lost 0 bases to trimming and J lost 7 bases, with 6 bases between them. The CDR3 covers 13 residues. Germline V gene sequence: CDR1 KGHDR, CDR2 SFDVKD. DNA of the CDR3: TGTGCCACCAGTGATTTGCGTGTGAATGAGCAGTTCTTC. It is translated as CATSDLRVNEQFF.